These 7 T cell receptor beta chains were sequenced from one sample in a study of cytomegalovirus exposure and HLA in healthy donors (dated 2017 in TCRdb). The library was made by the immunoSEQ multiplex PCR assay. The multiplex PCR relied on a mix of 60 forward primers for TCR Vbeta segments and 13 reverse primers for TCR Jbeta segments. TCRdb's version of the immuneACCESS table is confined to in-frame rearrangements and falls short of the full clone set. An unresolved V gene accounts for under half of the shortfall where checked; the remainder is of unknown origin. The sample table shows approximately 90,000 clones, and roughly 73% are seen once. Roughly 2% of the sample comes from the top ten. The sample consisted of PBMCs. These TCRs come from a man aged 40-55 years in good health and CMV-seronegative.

The CDR3 bases are TGTGCCAGCAGCTTGGGAGCGGGAGGGCCTTACGAGCAGTACTTC. Translation gives CASSLGAGGPYEQYF. J is TRBJ2-7 and V is TRBV7-8, with 10 bases lining up with TRBD2. V lost 3 bases, J lost 4 bases, and 6 bases stayed unmatched. Per the germline V gene, CDR1 is SGHVS and CDR2 is FQNEAQ. There are 15 residues in the CDR3. Based on the CDR3 plus reference TRBV7-8 and TRBJ2-7, the full variable domain is GAGVSQSPRYKVAKRGQDVALRCDPISGHVSLFWYQQALGQGPEFLTYFQNEAQLDKSGLPSDRFFAERPEGSVSTLKIQRTQQEDSAVYLCASSLGAGGPYEQYFGPGTRLTVT.

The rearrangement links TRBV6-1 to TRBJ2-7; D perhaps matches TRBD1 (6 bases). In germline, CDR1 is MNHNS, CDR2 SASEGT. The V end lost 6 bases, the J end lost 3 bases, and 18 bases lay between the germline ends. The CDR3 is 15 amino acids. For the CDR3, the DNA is TGTGCCAGCAGGGAGTCAGATTGGGACAACTACGAGCAGTACTTC. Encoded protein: CASRESDWDNYEQYF.

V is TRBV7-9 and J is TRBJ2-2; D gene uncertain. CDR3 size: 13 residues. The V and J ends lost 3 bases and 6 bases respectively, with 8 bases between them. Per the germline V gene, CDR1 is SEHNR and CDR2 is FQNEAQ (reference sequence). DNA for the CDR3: TGTGCCAGCAGCTTCCCAAAATCCGGGGAGCTGTTTTTT. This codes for CASSFPKSGELFF.

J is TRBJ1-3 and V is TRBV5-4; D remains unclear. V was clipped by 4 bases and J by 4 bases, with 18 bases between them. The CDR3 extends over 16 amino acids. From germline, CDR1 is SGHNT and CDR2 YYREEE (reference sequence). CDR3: CASSPSTGNSGNTIYF. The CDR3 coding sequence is TGTGCCAGCAGCCCCTCGACCGGGAATTCAGGAAACACCATATATTTT.

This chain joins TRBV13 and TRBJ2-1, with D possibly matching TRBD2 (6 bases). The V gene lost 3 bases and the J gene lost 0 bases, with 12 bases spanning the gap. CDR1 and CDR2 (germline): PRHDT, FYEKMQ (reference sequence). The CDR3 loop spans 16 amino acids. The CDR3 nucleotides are TGTGCCAGCAGCTTGGGGGAGGTTAGCTCCTACAATGAGCAGTTCTTC. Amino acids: CASSLGEVSSYNEQFF.

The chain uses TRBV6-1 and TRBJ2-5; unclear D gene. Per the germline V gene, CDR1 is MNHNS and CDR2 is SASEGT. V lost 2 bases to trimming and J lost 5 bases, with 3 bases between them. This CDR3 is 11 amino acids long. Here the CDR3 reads CASSERETQYF. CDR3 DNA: TGTGCCAGCAGTGAACGGGAGACCCAGTACTTC.

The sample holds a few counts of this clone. CDR3 region: CAWSVENQPQHF. CDR3 nucleotide sequence: TGTGCCTGGAGTGTGGAGAATCAGCCCCAGCATTTT. This chain uses TRBV30 with TRBJ1-5, with D uncertain. The CDR3 is 12 amino acids. From germline, CDR1 is GTSNPN and CDR2 SVGIG (reference sequence). Trimming removed 0 bases at V and 4 bases at J, with 4 bases between.